This T cell receptor beta chain was identified in a study of T-cell memory formation after mild COVID-19. Study-wide results and limits: Clones contracting day 15 to 85 were balanced CD4/CD8; later expanders leaned CD4+. Those CD4+ clones that contracted were mainly in CM and EM (CD8+ ones in EMRA).

MiXCR, run by TCRdb on the 5' RACE reads, gives a single entry per CDR3 protein. Here the sample spans roughly 50,000 distinct CDR3 sequences, 12% being singletons. About this clonotype itself: The antigen remains unidentified.

Material: PBMCs or a T cell subset sorted from them (not recorded which). This receptor was identified in a man between 18 and 29 years old who had mild COVID-19 (a few samples of this study predate the infection). Cell type and time point are not known.

The CDR3 bases are TGTGCCAGCAGTACCAGGGGGAACGGGAATCAGCCCCAGCATTTT. Translation: CASSTRGNGNQPQHF. This chain joins TRBV12-3 or TRBV12-4 and TRBJ1-5, with TRBD1 matching over 7 bases. CDR3 length: 15 amino acids. V was pared by 5 bases and J by 4 bases, with 8 bases of the junction left unmatched.